These 5 T cell receptor beta chains came from one sample sequenced in a study of cytomegalovirus exposure and HLA in healthy donors. PCR was performed using 60 Vbeta and 13 Jbeta primers. Profiling relied on immunoSEQ multiplex PCR, and the TCRdb table lists in-frame clones only, not all of them. The sample records under 200,000 clones, approximately 80% being singletons. Input material: PBMCs. These receptors came from a woman aged 45 to 65 in good health and CMV-seronegative.

CDR3 residues: CSVAVAADTQYF. CDR3 nucleotide sequence: TGCAGCGTTGCGGTAGCTGCTGATACGCAGTATTTT. The chain carries TRBV29-1 and TRBJ2-3; D unclear. The CDR3 is 12 residues long. The V end lost 4 bases, the J end lost 6 bases, and 11 bases lay between the germline ends. Germline V gene lookup returns CDR1 SQVTM and CDR2 ANQGSEA.

The J gene is TRBJ2-1, the V gene TRBV4-2; 9 bases are a match to TRBD2. With V trimmed by 0 bases and J by 10 bases, 13 bases remained unmatched. This CDR3 comprises 17 residues. Per germline, CDR1 LGHNA and CDR2 YNFKEQ. The CDR3 DNA is TGTGCCAGCAGCCAAGATCTTTTTAGCGGGAGACGGACCGAGCAGTTCTTC. Translating it yields CASSQDLFSGRRTEQFF.

The CDR3 reads CASSLGTLTDTQYF. The DNA of the CDR3 is TGCGCCAGCAGCTTGGGGACACTCACAGATACGCAGTATTTT. This sequence joins TRBV5-1 and TRBJ2-3; TRBD1 is a possible D gene (5 bases). V lost 0 bases and J 2 bases, leaving 7 bases between the germline ends. CDR1 and CDR2 from the germline V gene are SGHRS and YFSETQ. The CDR3 extends over 14 amino acids. The variable domain in full, completed from reference TRBV5-1 and TRBJ2-3, reads KAGVTQTPRYLIKTRGQQVTLSCSPISGHRSVSWYQQTPGQGLQFLFEYFSETQRNKGNFPGRFSGRQFSNSRSEMNVSTLELGDSALYLCASSLGTLTDTQYFGPGTRLTVL.

The chain carries TRBV11-3 and TRBJ2-5, with TRBD1 identical over 8 bases. V lost 5 bases and J lost 4; bases outside the gene matches: 3. Germline CDR1 SGHNT, CDR2 YENEEA. The CDR3 spans 13 residues. CDR3 residues: CASSRGTGETQYF. CDR3 coding DNA: TGTGCCAGCAGCAGGGGGACAGGAGAGACCCAGTACTTC. Drawing the rest from reference TRBV11-3 and TRBJ2-5, the complete variable domain is EAGVVQSPRYKIIEKKQPVAFWCNPISGHNTLYWYLQNLGQGPELLIRYENEEAVDDSQLPKDRFSAERLKGVDSTLKIQPAELGDSAVYLCASSRGTGETQYFGPGTRLLVL.

For this clone: Compared with germline, one end of the junction differs, possibly owing to a read error. The chain recombines TRBV7-7 with TRBJ2-2; D gene uncertain. The length of the CDR3 is 16 residues. The germline V gene encodes CDR1 SSHAT and CDR2 FNYEAQ (reference sequence). The CDR3 DNA follows: TGTGCTAGCAGCTTAGGTACAACTACGAACACCGGGGAGCTGTTTTTT. Translation: CASSLGTTTNTGELFF.